This entry features one T cell receptor beta chain sequence. The CDR3 has 17 residues. Germline V gives CDR1 LGHNT, CDR2 FRNRAP. V lost 0 bases, J lost 3 bases, and 17 bases lay in between. Clones were sequenced by immunoSEQ multiplex PCR, and TCRdb holds only the in-frame ones, with some missing. Of roughly 100,000 clones detected, around 90% appear once; the ten largest clones hold more than 5%. This sample stems from a study of blood T cell repertoires in COVID-19. Followed over time, Seattle patients had been enrolled while infection was active. This receptor was obtained from a woman in her forties or fifties with COVID-19, enrolled during active disease. The sequenced sample consisted of peripheral blood. The chain links TRBV12-5 to TRBJ2-5; possible D gene TRBD2, 6 bases. Here the CDR3 reads CASGLVMGTPGEETQYF. In nucleotides, the CDR3 is TGTGCTAGTGGTTTGGTAATGGGGACTCCGGGCGAAGAGACCCAGTACTTC.